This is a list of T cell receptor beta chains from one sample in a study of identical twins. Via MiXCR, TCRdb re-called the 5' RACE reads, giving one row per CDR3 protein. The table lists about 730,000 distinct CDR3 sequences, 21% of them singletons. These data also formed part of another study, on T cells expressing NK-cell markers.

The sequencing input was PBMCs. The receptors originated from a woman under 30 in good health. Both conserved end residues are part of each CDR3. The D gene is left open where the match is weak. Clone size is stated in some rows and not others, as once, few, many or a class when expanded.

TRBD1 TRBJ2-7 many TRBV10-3 TGTGCCATCAGTAACGGACAGGCGGAAGAGCAGTACTTC CAISNGQAEEQYF
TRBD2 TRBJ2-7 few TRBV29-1 TGCAGCGTCGGGGGACTAGCGGGAGACGAGCAGTACTTC CSVGGLAGDEQYF
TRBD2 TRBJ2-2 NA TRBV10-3 TGTGCCATCAGTGAGTTTAGCGGGAGCACCGGGGAGCTGTTTTTT CAISEFSGSTGELFF
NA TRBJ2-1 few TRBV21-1 TGTGCCAGCAGCAGAGGGACTAGAAAGATCGTCGACAATGAGCAGTTCTTC CASSRGTRKIVDNEQFF
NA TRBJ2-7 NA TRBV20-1 TGCAGTGCTCGACCAACGTTAAGCCATCCCTACGAGCAGTACTTC CSARPTLSHPYEQYF
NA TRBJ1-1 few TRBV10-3 TGTGCCATCCGGGCGGACCGGGGAGGCCCTGAAGCTTTCTTT CAIRADRGGPEAFF
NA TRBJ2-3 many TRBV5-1 TGCGCCAGCAGCCTGGGAGGACAACGCACAGATACGCAGTATTTT CASSLGGQRTDTQYF
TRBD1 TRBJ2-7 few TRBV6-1 TGTGCCAGCAGGGTGACGACAGGGATCGGCGAGCAGTACTTC CASRVTTGIGEQYF
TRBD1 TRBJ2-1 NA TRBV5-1 TGCGCCAGCAGCTTGCAGAGCCCGGGACAGGAGTTCTTC CASSLQSPGQEFF
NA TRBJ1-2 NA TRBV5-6 TGTGCCAGCAGCTCTGTTGGACACCTTGGCTACACCTTC CASSSVGHLGYTF
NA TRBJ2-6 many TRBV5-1 TGCGCCAGCAGGGACATCTCTGGGGCCAACGTCCTGACTTTC CASRDISGANVLTF
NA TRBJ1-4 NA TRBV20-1 TGCAGTGCTAGAGATCGGGGCCGGGATGAAAAACTGTTTTTT CSARDRGRDEKLFF
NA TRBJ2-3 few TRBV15 TGTGCCACCAGCAGCCTCAGGGGGGAAGAACTCACAGATACGCAGTATTTT CATSSLRGEELTDTQYF
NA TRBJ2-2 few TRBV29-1 TGCAGCGTTACAAAGAGGACCGGGGAGCTGTTTTTT CSVTKRTGELFF
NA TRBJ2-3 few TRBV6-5 TGTGCCAGCAGTTACCGGGGCCCTAGCACAGATACGCAGTATTTT CASSYRGPSTDTQYF
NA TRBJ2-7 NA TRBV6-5 TGTGCCGCGCGGGACTTCAAGGGGGAGCAGTACTTC CAARDFKGEQYF
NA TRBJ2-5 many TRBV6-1 TGTGCCAGCAGTGCTGGGCAGCTCCAAGAGACCCAGTACTTC CASSAGQLQETQYF
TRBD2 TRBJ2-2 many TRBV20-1 TGCAGTGCTAATAGAGCGGGGTTAACCGGGGAGCTGTTTTTT CSANRAGLTGELFF
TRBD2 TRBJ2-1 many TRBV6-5 TGTGCCAGCAGTTACTCGATGACTAGCGGGGACAATGAGCAGTTCTTC CASSYSMTSGDNEQFF
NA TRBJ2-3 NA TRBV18 TGTGCCAGCTCACCACGTAGTGGCACAGATACGCAGTATTTT CASSPRSGTDTQYF
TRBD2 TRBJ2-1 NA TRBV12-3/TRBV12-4 TGTGCCAGCAGTTTAATCGGGACTAGCAGCAATGAGCAGTTCTTC CASSLIGTSSNEQFF
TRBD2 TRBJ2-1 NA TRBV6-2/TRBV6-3 TGTGCCAGCACCCTGCAGGGGCTAGCGGGAGGGAGGTTCTTC CASTLQGLAGGRFF
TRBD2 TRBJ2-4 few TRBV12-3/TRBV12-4 TGTGCCAGCAGTGAGCGGGGTCGGGGGAACATTCAGTACTTC CASSERGRGNIQYF
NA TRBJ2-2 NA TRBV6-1 TGTGCCAGCAGTGAAGATCGTGGCGGGGAGCTGTTTTTT CASSEDRGGELFF
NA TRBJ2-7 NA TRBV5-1 TGCGCCAGCAGCTTGGTACCCGGACAGTACGAGCAGTACTTC CASSLVPGQYEQYF
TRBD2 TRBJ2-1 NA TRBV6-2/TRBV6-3 TGTGCCAGCAGTCATCGACTAGCGGGGGGGCCAACCTACAATGAGCAGTTCTTC CASSHRLAGGPTYNEQFF
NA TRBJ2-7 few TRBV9 TGTGCCAGCAGCGTTCAGTCCGGAGGCTACGAGCAGTACTTC CASSVQSGGYEQYF
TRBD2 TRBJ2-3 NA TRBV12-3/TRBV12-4 TGTGCCAGCAGTTGGACTAGCGGGGGGGCGAGAGATACGCAGTATTTT CASSWTSGGARDTQYF
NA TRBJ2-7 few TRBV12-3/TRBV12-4 TGTGCCAGCAGTTACCCGGACAGACCTCTCGAGCAGTACTTC CASSYPDRPLEQYF
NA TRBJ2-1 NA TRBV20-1 TGCAGTGCTATGTCGACCAGCCTCTCCTACAATGAGCAGTTCTTC CSAMSTSLSYNEQFF
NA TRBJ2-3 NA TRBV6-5 TGTGCCAGCAGGGAGGGGCCAGATACGCAGTATTTT CASREGPDTQYF
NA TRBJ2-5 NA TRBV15 TGTGCCTCGACAATCTCGGTTGTGATAGGACGGGGCCAGTACTTC CASTISVVIGRGQYF
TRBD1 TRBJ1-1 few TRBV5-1 TGCGCCAGCAGCTCCGTCGGGACAGGGAACACTGAAGCTTTCTTT CASSSVGTGNTEAFF
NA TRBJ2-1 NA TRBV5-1 TGCGCCAGCAGCTTGGGGGACGCCTACAATGAGCAGTTCTTC CASSLGDAYNEQFF
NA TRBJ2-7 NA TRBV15 TGTGCCACCAGCAGAGGTGGCTCAGGCTACGAGCAGTACTTC CATSRGGSGYEQYF
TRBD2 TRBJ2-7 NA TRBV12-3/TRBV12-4 TGTGCCAGCAGTCCACTAGCGGGAGATGGCGAGCAGTACTTC CASSPLAGDGEQYF
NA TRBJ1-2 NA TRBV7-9 TGTGCCAGCAGCCCGAACACCTATGGCTACACCTTC CASSPNTYGYTF
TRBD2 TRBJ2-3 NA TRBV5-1 TGCGCCAGCAGCTGGGGACTAGCGGGACGGGCAGATACGCAGTATTTT CASSWGLAGRADTQYF
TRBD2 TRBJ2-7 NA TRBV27 TGTGCCAGCAGAGGATCGACTAGCGGGTACTCCTACGAGCAGTACTTC CASRGSTSGYSYEQYF
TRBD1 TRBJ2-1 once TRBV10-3 TGTGCCATCAGTGATAAAACAGGGGGAGGCAATGAGCAGTTCTTC CAISDKTGGGNEQFF
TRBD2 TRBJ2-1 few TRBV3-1 TGTGCCAGCAGTCGGGGACTAGCGGACTACAATGAGCAGTTCTTC CASSRGLADYNEQFF
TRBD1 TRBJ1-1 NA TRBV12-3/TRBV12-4 TGTGCCAGCAGCCCTGGACAGGGGTTGAGCACTGAAGCTTTCTTT CASSPGQGLSTEAFF
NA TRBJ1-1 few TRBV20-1 TGCAGTGCGGGACGGAGAGAGGTCGAAGCTTTCTTT CSAGRREVEAFF
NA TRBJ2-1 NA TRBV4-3 TGCGCCAGCAGCCACCCGGAGAGCACTCACAATGAGCAGTTCTTC CASSHPESTHNEQFF
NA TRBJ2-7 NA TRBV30 TGTGCCTGGAGTGTAATCGGCAGGGCCAACGAGCAGTACTTC CAWSVIGRANEQYF
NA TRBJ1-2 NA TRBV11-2 TGTGCCAGCAGCAAAACGGGTGACTTAGGCTACACCTTC CASSKTGDLGYTF
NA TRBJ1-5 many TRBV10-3 TGTGCCACTATGTCCCAGTCCGGCAATCAGCCCCAGCATTTT CATMSQSGNQPQHF
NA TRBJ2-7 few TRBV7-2 TGTGCCAGCAGCTTATCAGGGGGAGGCCCCTACGAGCAGTACTTC CASSLSGGGPYEQYF